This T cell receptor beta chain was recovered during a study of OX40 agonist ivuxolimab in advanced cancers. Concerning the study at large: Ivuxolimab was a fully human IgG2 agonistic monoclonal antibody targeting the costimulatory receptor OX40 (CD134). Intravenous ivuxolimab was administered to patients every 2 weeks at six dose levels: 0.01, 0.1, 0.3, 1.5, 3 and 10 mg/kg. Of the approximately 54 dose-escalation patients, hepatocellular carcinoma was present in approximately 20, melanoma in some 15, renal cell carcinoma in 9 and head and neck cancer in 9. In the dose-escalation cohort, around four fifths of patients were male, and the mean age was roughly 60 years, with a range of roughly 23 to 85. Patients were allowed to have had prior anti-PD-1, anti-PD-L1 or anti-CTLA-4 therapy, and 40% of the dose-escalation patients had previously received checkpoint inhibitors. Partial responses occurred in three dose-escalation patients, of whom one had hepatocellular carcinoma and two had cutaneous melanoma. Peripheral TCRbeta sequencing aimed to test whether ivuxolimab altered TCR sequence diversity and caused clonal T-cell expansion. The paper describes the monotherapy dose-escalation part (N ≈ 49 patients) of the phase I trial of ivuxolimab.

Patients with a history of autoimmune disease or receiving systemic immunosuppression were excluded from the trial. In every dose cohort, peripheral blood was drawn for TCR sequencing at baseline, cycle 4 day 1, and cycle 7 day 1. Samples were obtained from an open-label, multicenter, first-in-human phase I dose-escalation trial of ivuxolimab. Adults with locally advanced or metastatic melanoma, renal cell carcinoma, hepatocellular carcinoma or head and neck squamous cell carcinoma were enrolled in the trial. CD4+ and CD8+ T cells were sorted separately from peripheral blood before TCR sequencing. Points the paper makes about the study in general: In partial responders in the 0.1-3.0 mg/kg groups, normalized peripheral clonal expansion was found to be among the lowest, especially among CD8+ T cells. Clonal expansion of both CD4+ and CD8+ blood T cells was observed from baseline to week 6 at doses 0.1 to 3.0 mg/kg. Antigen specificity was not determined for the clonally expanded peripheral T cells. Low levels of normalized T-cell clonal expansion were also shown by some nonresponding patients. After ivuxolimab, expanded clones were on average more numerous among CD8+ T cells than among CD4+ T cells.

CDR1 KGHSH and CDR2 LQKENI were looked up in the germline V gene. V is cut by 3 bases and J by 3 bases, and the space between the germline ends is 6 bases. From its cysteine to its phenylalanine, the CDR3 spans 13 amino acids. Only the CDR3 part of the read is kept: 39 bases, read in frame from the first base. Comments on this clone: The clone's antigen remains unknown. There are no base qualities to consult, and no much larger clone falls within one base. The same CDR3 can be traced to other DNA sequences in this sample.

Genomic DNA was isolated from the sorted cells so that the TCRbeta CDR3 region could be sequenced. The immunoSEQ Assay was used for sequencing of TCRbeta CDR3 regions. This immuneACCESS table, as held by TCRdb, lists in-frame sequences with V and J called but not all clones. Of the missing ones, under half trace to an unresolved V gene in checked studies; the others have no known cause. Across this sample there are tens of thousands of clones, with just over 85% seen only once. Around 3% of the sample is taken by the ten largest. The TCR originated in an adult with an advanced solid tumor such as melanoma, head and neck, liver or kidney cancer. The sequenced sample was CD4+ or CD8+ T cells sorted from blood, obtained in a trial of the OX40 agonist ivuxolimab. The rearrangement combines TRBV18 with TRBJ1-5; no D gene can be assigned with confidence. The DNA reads TGTGCCAGCTCACCGGGATCCAATCAGCCCCAGCATTTT. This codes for CASSPGSNQPQHF.